This T cell receptor (beta chain) was observed in a study of human CD8 memory T cell subsets. This clonotype is identified as large from frequency. Antigen specificity is unknown. The CDR3 runs to 13 residues. Designated as TPEX, the CCR7+ PD-1+ TIGIT+ early memory CD8+ T cells showed dysfunctional, exhausted-like traits. Total CD8+ T cells were enriched by a separation that was negative and magnetic. The starting material, duplicate vials of roughly 140,000 sorted CD8+ T cells per subset, provided the RNA. Study results and caveats: Similarly high diversity marked stem-like memory and precursor exhausted T cells, unlike effector memory cells.

UMI-labeled 5' RACE yielded the TCR beta libraries. Authors' data handling: Libraries were built for TCR beta, and each one held between about 2,900 and 18,000 functional CDR3 beta clonotypes. TCRdb re-called the 5' RACE reads; one entry per CDR3 protein, DNA not given. The V and J calls here are based on TCRdb, not the publication. This sample's table reports 8,300 or so distinct CDR3 sequences. Input material: CD8+ T cells from PBMCs. The sequence came from a human donor in good health. The chain has TRBV12-3 or TRBV12-4 and TRBJ1-1; TCRdb outputs TRBD1, but without DNA this stays unchecked. The CDR3 here is CASKGSGTSEAFF.